The clone carrying this TCR beta chain was observed a handful of times. Its antigen is undetermined. This sample is drawn from a study of cytomegalovirus exposure and HLA in healthy donors. Across the whole study: From donors who were HLA-typed, an early data release held 80 million to 95 million unique TCRs.

The primer mix had 60 Vbeta and 13 Jbeta primers. Clones were sequenced by immunoSEQ multiplex PCR, and TCRdb holds only the in-frame ones, with some missing. Seen here are around 220,000 clones, roughly four fifths observed once, and the top ten hold about 1.4%. CDR3 length equals 12 residues. Germline-derived CDR1 and CDR2 are SGHDN and FVKESK. V was trimmed by 4 bases and J by 6 bases, leaving 9 bases between them. Findings and limits, study-wide: Earlier analysis yielded a pattern in which most TCR beta V segments were productive about 90% or about 30% of the time.

The clonotype originates from a girl between 10 and 17 years old in good health and CMV-seronegative. The chain recombines TRBV14 with TRBJ1-1; D not resolved. Source material: PBMCs. CDR3 in DNA: TGTGCCAGCAGCCCCCAGTTCTCTGAAGCTTTCTTT. Amino acids: CASSPQFSEAFF.